The clone carrying this T cell receptor beta chain has a count of ten or more. The antigen is unknown. This entry belongs to a study of regulatory T cells in long-lasting Graves disease. Study-level points and caveats: TRBV28 was favored in persistent disease, as were TRBJ1-2 and TRBJ2-5. New patients shared fewer public clonotypes (about 1,000) than persistent patients did (around 3,000).

Indicated time point: newly diagnosed GD, antithyroid drugs for less than 3 months. RNA isolated from PBMCs was used to make the TCR library. The CDR3 sequence is 13 residues long. V was pared by 6 bases and J by 7 bases, with 5 bases of the junction left unmatched. CDR1 is SGHTA and CDR2 is FQGNSA in the germline V gene. To make TCR beta libraries, researchers used iRepertoire HTBI primers and Arm-PCR of CDR3 regions. Authors' data handling: The samples yielded 62 TRBV and more than eleven TRBJ segments. Via MiXCR, TCRdb re-called the multiplex PCR reads, giving one row per CDR3 protein. These V and J calls rely on TCRdb rather than the paper's analysis. Here the sample spans around 230,000 distinct CDR3 sequences, around 16% being singletons.

Sequenced material: peripheral blood mononuclear cells (PBMCs), taken at new diagnosis, from a patient treated with antithyroid drugs. The TCR originated in a female donor with Graves disease. This chain connects TRBV7-2 to TRBJ2-7, with 11 positions matching TRBD1. The CDR3 nucleotides are TGTGCCAGCAGGGACGGGACAGGGGGAGAGCAGTACTTC. This translates into CASRDGTGGEQYF.